This is a list of T cell receptor beta chains from one sample in a study of blood T cell repertoires in COVID-19. Sequencing used immunoSEQ multiplex PCR; TCRdb keeps in-frame clones, though not all of them. The sample lists about 150,000 clones, about 80% seen once, with 25% to 30% in the top ten. Sequencing was performed on peripheral blood. The source is a woman aged 55 to 70 with acute or convalescent COVID-19. CDR3s include the opening cysteine and the closing phenylalanine or tryptophan. A D gene is named only where the DNA matches it firmly. Clone size is given for some rows only: seen once, a few or many times, or a class if the clone is expanded.

D gene,V gene,J gene,clone size,CDR3 DNA,CDR3 protein
TRBD2,TRBV5-1,TRBJ2-2,NA,TGCGCCAGCAGTTTGAGCCCGACTAGCGGGGCCGGGGAGCTGTTTTTT,CASSLSPTSGAGELFF
TRBD1,TRBV6-5,TRBJ2-1,NA,TGTGCCAGCACCGACAGGGCCTCCTACAATGAGCAGTTCTTC,CASTDRASYNEQFF
TRBD1,TRBV5-4,TRBJ2-5,NA,TGTGCCAGCAGCTCGACAGGGGTCGAGACCCAGTACTTC,CASSSTGVETQYF
NA,TRBV5-1,TRBJ2-3,NA,TGCGCCAGCAGCCTGGGGACTCTAAGCACAGATACGCAGTATTTT,CASSLGTLSTDTQYF
NA,TRBV19,TRBJ2-7,NA,TGTGCCAGTAGTATCCAGACAGGTTCCAGCGAGCAGTACTTC,CASSIQTGSSEQYF
TRBD1,TRBV2,TRBJ1-4,NA,TGTGCCAGCACTGACAGGGGGCGGGAAAAACTGTTTTTT,CASTDRGREKLFF
NA,TRBV6-5,TRBJ1-1,NA,TGTGCCAGCAGACAGGATACGGTACCTAACACTGAAGCTTTCTTT,CASRQDTVPNTEAFF
TRBD2,TRBV5-1,TRBJ2-3,once,TGCGCCAGCAGCTTAGGACTAGTAGGTAGCACAGATACGCAGTATTTT,CASSLGLVGSTDTQYF
NA,TRBV5-4,TRBJ2-1,NA,TGTGCCAGCAGCTTGGTTGACAGATACAATGAGCAGTTCTTC,CASSLVDRYNEQFF
TRBD1,TRBV12-5,TRBJ1-6,NA,TGTGCTAGTGGTTTGGGACAGGGGAGAAATTCACCCCTCCACTTT,CASGLGQGRNSPLHF
NA,TRBV5-1,TRBJ1-2,NA,TGCGCCAGCACTCAGGGGAATGCGGGTTCGGGCTACACCTTC,CASTQGNAGSGYTF
NA,TRBV7-9,TRBJ2-7,NA,TGTGCCAGCAGCTTCCTCGGGTACGAGCAGTACTTC,CASSFLGYEQYF
NA,TRBV6-5,TRBJ1-2,NA,TGTGCCAGCAGCGACTACCGGACGGATGGCTACACCTTC,CASSDYRTDGYTF
NA,TRBV6-5,TRBJ1-2,NA,TGTGCCAGCATACCGGGGGGCAGCAATAACTATGGCTACACCTTC,CASIPGGSNNYGYTF
NA,TRBV7-7,TRBJ2-5,NA,TGTGCCAGCAGCTATTCAGGAGGTCAAGAGACCCAGTACTTC,CASSYSGGQETQYF
NA,TRBV5-1,TRBJ1-1,NA,TGCGCCAGCAGCAGGGGGTCAGGGGAAACGATTGAAGCTTTCTTT,CASSRGSGETIEAFF
NA,TRBV10-2,TRBJ2-1,NA,TGCGCCAGCAGTGACCCCTCGGTTGAGCAGTTCTTC,CASSDPSVEQFF
TRBD1,TRBV25-1,TRBJ1-6,NA,TGTGCCAGCAGTGACAGGGGGTTTTATAATTCACCCCTCCACTTT,CASSDRGFYNSPLHF
NA,TRBV7-3,TRBJ1-1,NA,TGTGCCAGCAGCTTCGGGGGGAACACTGAAGCTTTCTTT,CASSFGGNTEAFF
NA,TRBV27,TRBJ1-6,NA,TGTTCTAGGGAGTACTCCTATAATTCACCCCTCCACTTT,CSREYSYNSPLHF
NA,TRBV2,TRBJ2-1,NA,TGTGCCAGCAGTGAAGAACAGGGAGTTTACAATGAGCAGTTCTTC,CASSEEQGVYNEQFF
NA,TRBV3-1/TRBV3-2,TRBJ1-2,NA,TGTGCCAGCAGCCAAGAGGGGGCCAAATGGGAACTAAATGGCTACACCTTC,CASSQEGAKWELNGYTF
NA,TRBV7-3,TRBJ2-7,NA,TGTGCCAGCAGCTTAACGACCGGGGGAACCTACGAGCAGTACTTC,CASSLTTGGTYEQYF